This T cell receptor beta chain was sequenced during a study of T cell responses to AZD1222 COVID-19 vaccine. Study results and caveats: In all cases, repertoires were sampled only after the peak T cell response. Nearly half of the spike-specific TCRs reportedly recognize variant regions that carry no mutations. Mapped onto spike, vaccine-associated CD4 TCRs spanned it and were dominant at 160-218 and 743-854.

Sequencing was performed with immunoSEQ multiplex PCR; in TCRdb, only in-frame clones are kept and a portion is missing. Altogether more than 90,000 clones are present, around nine tenths being singletons, with the ten largest covering 1.3%. The germline V gene has CDR1 MNHNS and CDR2 SASEGT. This CDR3 is built from 12 residues. V was cut by 5 bases and J by 8 bases, with 12 bases left in between. Turning to this clone: The antigen is not known.

V gene TRBV6-1 combines with J gene TRBJ1-2; unclear D gene. The sequencing here drew on peripheral blood, taken on day 0 of AZD1222 vaccination. This clonotype originated in an adult in good health. The CDR3 nucleotides are TGTGCCAGCAGTTTAACAGAGGGCGGCTACACCTTC. Translating it yields CASSLTEGGYTF.